This T cell receptor (beta chain) was documented in a study of T cells in localized non-small cell lung cancer. Assay used: immunoSEQ multiplex PCR; TCRdb lists only in-frame clones, some missing. This table has nearly 15,000 clones, around 85% appearing once. Trimming pared 4 bases from V and 2 bases from J, leaving 14 bases between. CDR3 length: 15 amino acids. The germline gives CDR1 WNHNN, CDR2 SYGVQD (reference sequence). The sample in question was peripheral blood, obtained before any cancer treatment. V is TRBV10-1 and J is TRBJ1-2; D gene uncertain. This TCR derives from an older female donor with stage I squamous cell lung carcinoma. The chain's CDR3 is CASSVVRTVNYGYTF. The DNA of the CDR3 is TGCGCCAGCAGTGTAGTGCGGACGGTCAACTATGGCTACACCTTC.